This entry describes one TCR beta chain. Its specificity is not known. The data originate from a study of cytomegalovirus exposure and HLA in healthy donors. Study observations and caveats: The classifier, whose performance was assessed in both the original and validation cohorts, reportedly diagnosed cytomegalovirus status with high specificity and sensitivity.

Germline lookup yields CDR1 ENHRY and CDR2 SYGVKD. The CDR3 loop spans 15 amino acids. V was cut by 7 bases and J by 0 bases, with 12 bases left in between. This PCR relied on a set of 60 Vbeta primers and 13 Jbeta primers. TCRdb's table, derived via immunoSEQ multiplex PCR, lists solely in-frame clones and lacks some. The sample lists about 100,000 clones; approximately 71% were seen once. This TCR was sampled from a woman aged 18-30 years in good health and CMV-seropositive. Sequenced material: PBMCs. J is TRBJ1-4 and V is TRBV10-3; D call uncertain. CDR3 sequence reads: CAIKWGVATNEKLFF. The CDR3 DNA reads TGTGCCATCAAGTGGGGAGTTGCAACTAATGAAAAACTGTTTTTT.